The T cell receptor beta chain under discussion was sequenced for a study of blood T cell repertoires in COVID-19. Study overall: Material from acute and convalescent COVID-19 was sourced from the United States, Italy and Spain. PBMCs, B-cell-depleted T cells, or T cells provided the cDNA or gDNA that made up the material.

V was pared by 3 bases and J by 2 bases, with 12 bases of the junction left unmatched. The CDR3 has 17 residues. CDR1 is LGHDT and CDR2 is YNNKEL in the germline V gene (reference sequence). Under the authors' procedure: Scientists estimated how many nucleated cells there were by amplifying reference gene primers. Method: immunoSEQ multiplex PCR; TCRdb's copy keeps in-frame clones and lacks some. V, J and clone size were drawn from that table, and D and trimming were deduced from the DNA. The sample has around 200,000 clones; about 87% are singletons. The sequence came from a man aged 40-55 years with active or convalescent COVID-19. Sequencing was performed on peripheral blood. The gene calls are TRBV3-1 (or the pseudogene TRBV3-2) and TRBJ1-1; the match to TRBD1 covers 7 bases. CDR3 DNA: TGTGCCAGCAGCCATAGGACAGGTGAGGGGTCTAACACTGAAGCTTTCTTT. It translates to CASSHRTGEGSNTEAFF.